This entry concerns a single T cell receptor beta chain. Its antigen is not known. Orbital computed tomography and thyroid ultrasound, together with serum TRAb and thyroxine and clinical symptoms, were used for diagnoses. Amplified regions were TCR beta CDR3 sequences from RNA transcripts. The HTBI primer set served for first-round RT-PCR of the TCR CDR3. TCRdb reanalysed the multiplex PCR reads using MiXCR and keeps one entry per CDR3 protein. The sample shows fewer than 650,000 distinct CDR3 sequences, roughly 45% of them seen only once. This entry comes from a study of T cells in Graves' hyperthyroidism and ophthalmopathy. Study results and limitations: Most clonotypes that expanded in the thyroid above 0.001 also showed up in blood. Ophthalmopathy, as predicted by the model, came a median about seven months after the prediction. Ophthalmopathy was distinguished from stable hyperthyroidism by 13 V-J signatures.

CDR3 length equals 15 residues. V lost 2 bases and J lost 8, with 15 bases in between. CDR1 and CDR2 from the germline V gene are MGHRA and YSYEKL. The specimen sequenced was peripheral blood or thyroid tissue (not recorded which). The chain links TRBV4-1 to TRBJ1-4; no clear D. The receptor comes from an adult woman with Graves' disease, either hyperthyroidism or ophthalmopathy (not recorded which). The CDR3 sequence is CASSQIGRKQEKLFF. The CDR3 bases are TGCGCCAGCAGCCAAATTGGCCGTAAACAGGAAAAACTGTTTTTT.